This record covers a single TCR beta chain. This record belongs to a study of blood T cell repertoires in COVID-19. The wider study: There were acute and convalescent COVID-19 samples, and they came from the United States, Italy and Spain. From T cells, B-cell-depleted T cells, or PBMCs came the material, which was cDNA or gDNA.

Profiled with immunoSEQ multiplex PCR; TCRdb holds only in-frame clones, not every one. The sample has approximately 180,000 clones; over 75% are singletons. Trimming pared 0 bases from V and 1 base from J, leaving 10 bases between. Germline values: CDR1 GTSNPN, CDR2 SVGIG (reference sequence). This CDR3 has 15 residues. Sequenced input: peripheral blood. The clonotype was recovered from a human donor with active or convalescent COVID-19. The donor label of this sample is uncertain. V is TRBV30 and J is TRBJ2-1, with D possibly matching TRBD1 (6 bases). The CDR3 reads CAWSVQGGSYNEQFF. For the CDR3, the DNA is TGTGCCTGGAGTGTACAGGGTGGGTCCTACAATGAGCAGTTCTTC.